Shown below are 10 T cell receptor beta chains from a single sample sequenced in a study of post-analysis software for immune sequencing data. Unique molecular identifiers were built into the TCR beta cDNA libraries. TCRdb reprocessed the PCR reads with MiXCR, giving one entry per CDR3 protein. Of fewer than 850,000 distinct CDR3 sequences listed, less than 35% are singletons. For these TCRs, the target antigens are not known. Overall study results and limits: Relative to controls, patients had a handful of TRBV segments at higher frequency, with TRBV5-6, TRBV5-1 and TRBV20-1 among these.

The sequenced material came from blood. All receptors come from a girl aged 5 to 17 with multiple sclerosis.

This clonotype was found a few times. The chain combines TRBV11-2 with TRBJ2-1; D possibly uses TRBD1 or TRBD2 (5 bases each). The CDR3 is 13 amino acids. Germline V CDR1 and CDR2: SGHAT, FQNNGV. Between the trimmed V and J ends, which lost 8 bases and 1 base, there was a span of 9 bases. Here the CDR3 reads CASGWGSYNEQFF. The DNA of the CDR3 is TGTGCCAGCGGGTGGGGGTCCTACAATGAGCAGTTCTTC.

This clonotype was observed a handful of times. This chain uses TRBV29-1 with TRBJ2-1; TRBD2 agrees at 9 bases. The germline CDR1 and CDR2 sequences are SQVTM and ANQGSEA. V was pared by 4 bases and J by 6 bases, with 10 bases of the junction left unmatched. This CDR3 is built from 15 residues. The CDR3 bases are TGCAGCGTTGGGTTCCGACTAGCGGAAACCAATGAGCAGTTCTTC. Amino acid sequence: CSVGFRLAETNEQFF.

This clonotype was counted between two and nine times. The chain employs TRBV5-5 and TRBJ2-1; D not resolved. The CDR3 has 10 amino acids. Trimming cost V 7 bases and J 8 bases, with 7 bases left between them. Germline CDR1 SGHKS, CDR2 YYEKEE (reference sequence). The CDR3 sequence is CASGAYEQFF. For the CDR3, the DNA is TGTGCCAGCGGAGCCTATGAGCAGTTCTTC.

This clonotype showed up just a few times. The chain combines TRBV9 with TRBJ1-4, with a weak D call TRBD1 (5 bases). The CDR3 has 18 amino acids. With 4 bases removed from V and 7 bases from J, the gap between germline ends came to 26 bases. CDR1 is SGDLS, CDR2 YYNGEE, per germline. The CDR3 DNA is TGTGCCAGCAGCCGCGGCAGAGGGGCCGGAGCTCTTGTTGAAAAACTGTTTTTT. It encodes CASSRGRGAGALVEKLFF.

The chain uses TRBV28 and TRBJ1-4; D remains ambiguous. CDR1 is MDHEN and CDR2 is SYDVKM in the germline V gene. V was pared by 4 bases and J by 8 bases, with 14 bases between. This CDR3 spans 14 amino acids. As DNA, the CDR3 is TGTGCCAGCAGTTCTCCGGCCCTGGACGAAAAACTGTTTTTT. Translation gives CASSSPALDEKLFF.

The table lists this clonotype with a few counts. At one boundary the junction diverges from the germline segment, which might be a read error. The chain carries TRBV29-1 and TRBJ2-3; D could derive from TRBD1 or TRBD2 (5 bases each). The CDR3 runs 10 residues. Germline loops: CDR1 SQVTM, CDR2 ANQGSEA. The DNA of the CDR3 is TGCATCGTTGGGGGAGATACGCAGTATTTT. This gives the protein CIVGGDTQYF.

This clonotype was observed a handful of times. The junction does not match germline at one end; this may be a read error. CDR3: CAGSPGSYEQYF. CDR3 nucleotide sequence: TGCGCCGGCAGCCCGGGGTCCTACGAGCAGTACTTC. The J gene is TRBJ2-7, the V gene TRBV5-1; possible D gene TRBD2, 5 bases. The CDR3 is 12 amino acids. CDR1 and CDR2 from the germline V gene are SGHRS and YFSETQ.

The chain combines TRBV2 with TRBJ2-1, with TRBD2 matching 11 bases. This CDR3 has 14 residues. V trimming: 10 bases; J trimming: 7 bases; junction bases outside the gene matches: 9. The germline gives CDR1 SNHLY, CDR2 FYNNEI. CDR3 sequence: CAIPTSGTWNEQFF. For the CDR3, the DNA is TGTGCCATCCCGACTAGCGGGACATGGAATGAGCAGTTCTTC.

CDR3 in DNA: TGCAGTGCTTTTGGGGGGGGTTCCGCCCCAGATACGCAGTATTTT. Encoded protein: CSAFGGGSAPDTQYF. J is TRBJ2-3 and V is TRBV20-1; TRBD2 aligns across 7 bases. Germline CDR1 is DFQATT and CDR2 is SNEGSKA (reference sequence). The CDR3 totals 15 residues. J gave up 4 bases and V 5 bases, and 12 bases lay outside the gene matches.

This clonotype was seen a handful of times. The CDR3 coding sequence is TGTGCCAGCAGTTTAGGTGCAGAAGGTTATCAGCCCCAGCATTTT. Translating it yields CASSLGAEGYQPQHF. This chain uses TRBV28 with TRBJ1-5; D is unresolved. V was trimmed by 2 bases and J by 5 bases, leaving 13 bases between them. The CDR3 contains 15 residues. Germline lookup yields CDR1 MDHEN and CDR2 SYDVKM.